This TCR beta chain came from a study of T cell repertoires in cytomegalovirus infection. The overall study: It can be stated that public TCR beta signatures indicated CMV infection as well as a matching HLA type. Study results and limitations: Dominating the ex vivo response were TCR beta clonotypes that were CMV-specific and HLA-C-restricted. Cumulative public TCR beta family frequency identified CMV carriers with the relevant HLA.

TCRdb re-called the reads through MiXCR, storing one row per CDR3 protein. The sample carries fewer than 350,000 distinct CDR3 sequences, about a sixth recorded once. As concerns this clonotype: No antigen is known for it.

Germline V CDR1 and CDR2: KGHSH, LQKENI. V lost 0 bases to trimming and J lost 8 bases, with 11 bases between them. The CDR3 covers 14 residues. Sequencing was carried out using PBMCs. V is TRBV18 and J is TRBJ2-4; TRBD1 might be the D (5 bases). The clonotype comes from a human donor in good health (CMV status not recorded). Some clones in this sample may be carry-over from other donors' samples. DNA of the CDR3: TGTGCCAGCTCACCACCGGGGCCCAGGGACATTCAGTACTTC. Its protein is CASSPPGPRDIQYF. The variable domain in full, with the rest retrieved from reference TRBV18 and TRBJ2-4, is NAGVMQNPRHLVRRRGQEARLRCSPMKGHSHVYWYRQLPEEGLKFMVYLQKENIIDESGMPKERFSAEFPKEGPSILRIQQVVRGDSAAYFCASSPPGPRDIQYFGAGTRLSVL.